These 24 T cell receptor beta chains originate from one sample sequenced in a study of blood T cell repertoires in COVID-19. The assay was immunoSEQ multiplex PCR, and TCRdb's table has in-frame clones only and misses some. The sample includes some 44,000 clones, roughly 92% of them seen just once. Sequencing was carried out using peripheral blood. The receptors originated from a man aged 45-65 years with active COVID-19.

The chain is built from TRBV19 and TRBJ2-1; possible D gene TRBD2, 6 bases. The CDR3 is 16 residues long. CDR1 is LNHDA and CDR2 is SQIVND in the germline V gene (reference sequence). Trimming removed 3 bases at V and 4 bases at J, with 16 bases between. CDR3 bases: TGTGCCAGTAGTATCCAGGGCGGGACTCTATACAATGAGCAGTTCTTC. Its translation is CASSIQGGTLYNEQFF. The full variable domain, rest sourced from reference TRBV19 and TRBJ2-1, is DGGITQSPKYLFRKEGQNVTLSCEQNLNHDAMYWYRQDPGQGLRLIYYSQIVNDFQKGDIAEGYSVSREKKESFPLTVTSAQKNPTAFYLCASSIQGGTLYNEQFFGPGTRLTVL.

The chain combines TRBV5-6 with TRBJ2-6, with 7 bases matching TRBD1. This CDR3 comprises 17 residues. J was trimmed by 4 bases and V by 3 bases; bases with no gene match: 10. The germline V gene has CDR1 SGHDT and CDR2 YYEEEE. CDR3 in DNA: TGTGCCAGCAGCTATGGGACAGCGCATAGGGGGGCCAACGTCCTGACTTTC. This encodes CASSYGTAHRGANVLTF.

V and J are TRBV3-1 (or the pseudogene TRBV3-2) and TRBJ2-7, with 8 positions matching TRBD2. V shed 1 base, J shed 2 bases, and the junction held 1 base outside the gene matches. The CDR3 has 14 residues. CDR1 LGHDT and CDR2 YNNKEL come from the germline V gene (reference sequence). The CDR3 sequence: CASSQAGGPYEQYF. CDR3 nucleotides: TGTGCCAGCAGCCAAGCGGGAGGGCCCTACGAGCAGTACTTC.

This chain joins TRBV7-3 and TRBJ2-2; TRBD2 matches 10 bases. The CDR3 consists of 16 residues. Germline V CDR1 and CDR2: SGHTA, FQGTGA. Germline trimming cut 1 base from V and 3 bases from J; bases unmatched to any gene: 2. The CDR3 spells CASSLSLAGDTGELFF. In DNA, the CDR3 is TGTGCCAGCAGCTTAAGCCTAGCGGGGGACACCGGGGAGCTGTTTTTT. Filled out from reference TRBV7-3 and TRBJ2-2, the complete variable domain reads GAGVSQTPSNKVTEKGKYVELRCDPISGHTALYWYRQSLGQGPEFLIYFQGTGAADDSGLPNDRFFAVRPEGSVSTLKIQRTERGDSAVYLCASSLSLAGDTGELFFGEGSRLTVL.

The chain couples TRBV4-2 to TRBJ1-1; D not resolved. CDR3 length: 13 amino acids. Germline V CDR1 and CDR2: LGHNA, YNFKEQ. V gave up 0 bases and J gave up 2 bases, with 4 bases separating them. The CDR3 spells CASSQDLNTEAFF. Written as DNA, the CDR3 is TGTGCCAGCAGCCAAGACTTAAACACTGAAGCTTTCTTT.

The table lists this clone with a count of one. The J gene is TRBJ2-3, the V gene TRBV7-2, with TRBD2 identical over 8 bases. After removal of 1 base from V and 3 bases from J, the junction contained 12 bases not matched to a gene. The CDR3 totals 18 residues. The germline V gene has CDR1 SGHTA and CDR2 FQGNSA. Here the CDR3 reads CASSLVGVAGLSTDTQYF. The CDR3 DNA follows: TGTGCCAGCAGCTTAGTGGGTGTAGCGGGACTTAGTACAGATACGCAGTATTTT.

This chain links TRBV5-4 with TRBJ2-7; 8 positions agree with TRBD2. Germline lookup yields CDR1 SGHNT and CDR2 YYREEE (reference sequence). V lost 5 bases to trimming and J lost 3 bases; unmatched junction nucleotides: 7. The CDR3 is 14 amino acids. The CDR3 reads CASSFGRGSYEQYF. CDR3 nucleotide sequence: TGTGCCAGCAGTTTCGGGAGGGGGAGCTACGAGCAGTACTTC. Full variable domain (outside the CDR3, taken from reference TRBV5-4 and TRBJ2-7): ETGVTQSPTHLIKTRGQQVTLRCSSQSGHNTVSWYQQALGQGPQFIFQYYREEENGRGNFPPRFSGLQFPNYSSELNVNALELDDSALYLCASSFGRGSYEQYFGPGTRLTVT.

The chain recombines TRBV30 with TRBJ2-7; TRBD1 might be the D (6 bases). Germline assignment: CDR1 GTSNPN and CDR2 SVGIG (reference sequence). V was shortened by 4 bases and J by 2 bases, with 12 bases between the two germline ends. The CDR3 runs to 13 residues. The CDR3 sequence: CAWTSGQTYEQYF. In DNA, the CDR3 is TGTGCCTGGACGTCCGGACAGACCTACGAGCAGTACTTC. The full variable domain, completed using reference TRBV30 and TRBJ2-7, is SQTIHQWPATLVQPVGSPLSLECTVEGTSNPNLYWYRQAAGRGLQLLFYSVGIGQISSEVPQNLSASRPQDRQFILSSKKLLLSDSGFYLCAWTSGQTYEQYFGPGTRLTVT.

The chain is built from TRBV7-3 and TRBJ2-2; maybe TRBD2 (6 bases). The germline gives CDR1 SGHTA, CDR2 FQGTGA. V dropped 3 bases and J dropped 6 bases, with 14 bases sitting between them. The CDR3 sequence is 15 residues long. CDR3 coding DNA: TGTGCCAGCAGCTTGGGCGGGGTTTGGTCCGGGGAGCTGTTTTTT. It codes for CASSLGGVWSGELFF.

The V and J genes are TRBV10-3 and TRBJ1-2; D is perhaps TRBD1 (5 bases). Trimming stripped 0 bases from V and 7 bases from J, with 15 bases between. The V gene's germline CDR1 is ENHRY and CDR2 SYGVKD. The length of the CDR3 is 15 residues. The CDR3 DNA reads TGTGCCATCAGTGAGTCGCGGGACGCTCGAGCTGGCTACACCTTC. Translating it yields CAISESRDARAGYTF.

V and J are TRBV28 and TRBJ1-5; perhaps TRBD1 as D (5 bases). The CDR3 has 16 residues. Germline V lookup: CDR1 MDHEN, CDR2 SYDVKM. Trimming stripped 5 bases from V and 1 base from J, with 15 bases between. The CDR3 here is CASSTQGILSNQPQHF. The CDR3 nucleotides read TGTGCCAGCAGTACCCAGGGAATCTTGAGCAATCAGCCCCAGCATTTT.

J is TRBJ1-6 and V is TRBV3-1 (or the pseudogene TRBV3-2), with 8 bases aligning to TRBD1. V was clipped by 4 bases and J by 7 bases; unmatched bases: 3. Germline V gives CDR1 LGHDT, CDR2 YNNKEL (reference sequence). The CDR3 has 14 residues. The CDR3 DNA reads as TGTGCCAGCAGCCCCGGACAGGGAAATTCACCCCTCCACTTT. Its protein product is CASSPGQGNSPLHF.

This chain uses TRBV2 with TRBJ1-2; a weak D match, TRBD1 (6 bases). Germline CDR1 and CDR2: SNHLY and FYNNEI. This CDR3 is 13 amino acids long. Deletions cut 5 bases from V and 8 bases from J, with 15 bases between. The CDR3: CASSPDRSGGYTF. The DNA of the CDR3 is TGTGCCAGCAGTCCGGACAGATCGGGAGGCTACACCTTC.

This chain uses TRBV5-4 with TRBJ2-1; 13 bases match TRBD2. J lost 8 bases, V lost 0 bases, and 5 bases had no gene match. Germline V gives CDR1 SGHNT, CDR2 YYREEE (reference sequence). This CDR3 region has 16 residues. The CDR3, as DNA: TGTGCCAGCAGCTTGGGAGGGACTAGCGGGATTTATGAGCAGTTCTTC. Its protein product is CASSLGGTSGIYEQFF.

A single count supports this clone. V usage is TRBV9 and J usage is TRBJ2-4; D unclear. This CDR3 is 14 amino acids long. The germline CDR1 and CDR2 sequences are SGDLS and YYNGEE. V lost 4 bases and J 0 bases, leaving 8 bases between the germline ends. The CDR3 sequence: CASSPELAKNIQYF. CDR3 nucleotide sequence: TGTGCCAGCAGCCCTGAGTTAGCCAAAAACATTCAGTACTTC.

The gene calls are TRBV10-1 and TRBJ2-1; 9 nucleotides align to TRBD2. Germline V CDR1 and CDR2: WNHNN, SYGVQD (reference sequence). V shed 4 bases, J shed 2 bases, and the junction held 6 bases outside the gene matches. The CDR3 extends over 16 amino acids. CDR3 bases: TGCGCCAGCAGTGGGAATAGCGGGGGCCCCTACAATGAGCAGTTCTTC. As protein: CASSGNSGGPYNEQFF.

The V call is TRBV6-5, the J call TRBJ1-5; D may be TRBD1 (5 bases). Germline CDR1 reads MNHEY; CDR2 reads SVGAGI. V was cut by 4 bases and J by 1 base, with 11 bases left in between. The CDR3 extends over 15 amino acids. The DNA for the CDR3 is TGTGCCAGCAGTTTAGATCGGGGGAGCAATCAGCCCCAGCATTTT. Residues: CASSLDRGSNQPQHF.

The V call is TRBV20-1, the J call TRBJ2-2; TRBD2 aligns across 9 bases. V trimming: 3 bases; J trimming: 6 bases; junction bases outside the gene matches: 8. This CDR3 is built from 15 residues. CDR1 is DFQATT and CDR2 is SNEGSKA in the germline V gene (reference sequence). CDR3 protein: CSASPAGGIAGELFF. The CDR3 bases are TGCAGTGCTAGTCCGGCGGGAGGGATCGCCGGGGAGCTGTTTTTT.

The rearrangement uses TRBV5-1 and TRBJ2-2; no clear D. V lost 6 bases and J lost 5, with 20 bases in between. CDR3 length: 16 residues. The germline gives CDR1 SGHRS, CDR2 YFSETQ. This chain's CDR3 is CASTETQSQKTGELFF. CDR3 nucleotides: TGCGCCAGCACCGAGACACAATCACAGAAAACCGGGGAGCTGTTTTTT.

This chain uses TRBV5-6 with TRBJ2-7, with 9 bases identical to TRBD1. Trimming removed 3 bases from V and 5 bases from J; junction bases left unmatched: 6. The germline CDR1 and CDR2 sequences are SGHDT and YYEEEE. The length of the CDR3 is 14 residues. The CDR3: CASSWPTGGDEQYF. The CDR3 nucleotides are TGTGCCAGCAGCTGGCCGACAGGGGGGGACGAGCAGTACTTC.

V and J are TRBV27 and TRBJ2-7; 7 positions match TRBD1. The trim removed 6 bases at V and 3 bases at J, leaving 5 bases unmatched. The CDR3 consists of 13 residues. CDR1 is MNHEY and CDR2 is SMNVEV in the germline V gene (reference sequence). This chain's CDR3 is CASSTGVSYEQYF. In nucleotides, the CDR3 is TGTGCCAGCAGCACAGGGGTGAGCTACGAGCAGTACTTC.

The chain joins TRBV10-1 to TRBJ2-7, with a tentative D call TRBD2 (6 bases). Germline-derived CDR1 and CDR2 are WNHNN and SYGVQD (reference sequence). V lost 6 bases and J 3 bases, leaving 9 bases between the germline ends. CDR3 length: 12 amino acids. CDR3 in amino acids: CASSETSYEQYF. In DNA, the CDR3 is TGCGCCAGCAGCGAGACTAGCTACGAGCAGTACTTC.

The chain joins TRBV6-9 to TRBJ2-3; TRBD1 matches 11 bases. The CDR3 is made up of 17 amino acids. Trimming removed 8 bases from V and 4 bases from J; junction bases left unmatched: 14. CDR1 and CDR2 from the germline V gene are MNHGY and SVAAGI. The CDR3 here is CASSPGFGGQGADTQYF. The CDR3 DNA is TGTGCCAGCTCCCCCGGGTTCGGGGGACAGGGGGCAGATACGCAGTATTTT.

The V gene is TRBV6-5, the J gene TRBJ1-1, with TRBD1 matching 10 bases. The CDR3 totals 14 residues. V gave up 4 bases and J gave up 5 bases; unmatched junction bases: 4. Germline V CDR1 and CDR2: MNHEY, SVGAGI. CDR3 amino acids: CASSSDRGRTEAFF. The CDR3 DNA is TGTGCCAGCAGTTCAGACAGGGGGCGGACTGAAGCTTTCTTT.